These 14 T cell receptor beta chains share one sample of origin, sequenced in a study of blood T cells in healthy people across ages. A second PCR of roughly 7 to 11 cycles used a sample-barcoded 5' primer and a J-beta primer mix. TCRdb re-analysed the 5' RACE reads in MiXCR, keeping a single row per CDR3 protein. The repertoire holds around 620,000 distinct CDR3 sequences, 25% to 30% seen once, with approximately 18% in the top ten. What was sequenced was blood. The receptors stem from a woman aged 70-85 years in good health.

The chain couples TRBV4-2 to TRBJ1-6, with a tentative D call TRBD1 (5 bases). The germline gives CDR1 LGHNA, CDR2 YNFKEQ. Trimming removed 0 bases from V and 7 bases from J, with 13 bases in between. The CDR3 sequence is 16 residues long. The CDR3 sequence: CASSQDVGRGNSPLHF. The CDR3 DNA follows: TGTGCCAGCAGCCAAGATGTGGGGCGCGGGAATTCACCCCTCCACTTT.

A word on this clonotype: A junction end diverges from the germline sequence, so it may reflect a read error. The rearrangement uses TRBV7-2 and TRBJ2-1, with D perhaps given as TRBD1 or TRBD2 (5 bases each). The length of the CDR3 is 15 residues. Germline V gene lookup returns CDR1 SGHTA and CDR2 FQGNSA. Here the CDR3 DNA reads TGTGCCAGCAGCTTGGGGACCGGTACCTACAACGAGCGGTTCTTC. Encoded protein: CASSLGTGTYNERFF.

The CDR3 reads CASITRALEKLFF. CDR3 DNA sequence: TGCGCCAGCATCACAAGGGCCCTTGAAAAACTGTTTTTT. The gene calls are TRBV5-1 and TRBJ1-4; the D is unclear. V dropped 6 bases and J dropped 7 bases, with 13 bases sitting between them. Germline V gives CDR1 SGHRS, CDR2 YFSETQ. The CDR3 contains 13 residues.

This clonotype was seen just once. The chain couples TRBV3-1 to TRBJ2-3; 8 bases fit TRBD2. V lost 4 bases, J lost 0 bases, and 18 bases stayed unmatched. The CDR3 spans 20 residues. Germline V gene lookup returns CDR1 LGHDT and CDR2 YNNKEL (reference sequence). CDR3: CASSLPPVSGAQTSTDTQYF. CDR3 sequence (DNA): TGTGCCAGCAGCCTACCGCCCGTTAGCGGGGCCCAGACTAGCACAGATACGCAGTATTTT.

This chain connects TRBV5-1 to TRBJ2-3; D is uncertain. CDR1 SGHRS and CDR2 YFSETQ come from the germline V gene. The V gene lost 1 base and the J gene lost 2 bases, with 8 bases spanning the gap. The CDR3 consists of 14 residues. In DNA, the CDR3 is TGCGCCAGCAGCTTGTTGGGGATCACAGATACGCAGTATTTT. This sequence encodes CASSLLGITDTQYF.

The genes are TRBV7-2 and TRBJ2-1; tentatively, D is TRBD2 (7 bases). Germline CDR1 and CDR2: SGHTA and FQGNSA. The CDR3 spans 12 residues. V lost 5 bases and J lost 10, with 12 bases in between. The CDR3 DNA is TGTGCCAGCAGCCGGGGGGCCTGGGAGCAGTTCTTC. Its translation is CASSRGAWEQFF. The whole variable domain, filled in from reference TRBV7-2 and TRBJ2-1, reads GAGVSQSPSNKVTEKGKDVELRCDPISGHTALYWYRQSLGQGLEFLIYFQGNSAPDKSGLPSDRFSAERTGGSVSTLTIQRTQQEDSAVYLCASSRGAWEQFFGPGTRLTVL.

This chain uses TRBV6-6 with TRBJ1-2, with a tentative D call TRBD1 (5 bases). Per germline, CDR1 MNHNY and CDR2 SVGAGI (reference sequence). Trimming shortened V by 0 bases and J by 8 bases, and 10 bases separated the two germline ends. The CDR3 has 13 amino acids. The CDR3 coding sequence is TGTGCCAGCAGTTACTCGATTCAGGGAGGCTACACCTTC. It specifies CASSYSIQGGYTF.

The sample holds a few counts of this clonotype. V and J are TRBV7-9 and TRBJ2-2; a weak D match, TRBD2 (6 bases). The CDR3 sequence is 15 residues long. Germline lookup yields CDR1 SEHNR and CDR2 FQNEAQ (reference sequence). V was clipped by 5 bases and J by 1 base, with 11 bases between them. The CDR3 sequence: CASSAGTQNTGELFF. CDR3 nucleotide sequence: TGTGCCAGCAGCGCCGGGACTCAGAACACCGGGGAGCTGTTTTTT.

The DNA for the CDR3 is TGCGCCAGCAGCTTGGCTGGCGGGACAGGTCGGTCACCCCTCCACTTT. Protein sequence: CASSLAGGTGRSPLHF. The rearrangement links TRBV5-1 to TRBJ1-6; TRBD1 aligns across 8 bases. V was clipped by 0 bases and J by 10 bases; unmatched bases: 9. CDR3 length: 16 residues. Germline values: CDR1 SGHRS, CDR2 YFSETQ.

V usage is TRBV6-6 and J usage is TRBJ1-6; 7 nucleotides agree with TRBD1. V gave up 5 bases and J gave up 7 bases; unmatched junction bases: 5. This CDR3 comprises 14 residues. Germline V gene lookup returns CDR1 MNHNY and CDR2 SVGAGI (reference sequence). CDR3 DNA sequence: TGTGCCAGCAGTGTGGGACAGCCCAATTCACCCCTCCACTTT. This codes for CASSVGQPNSPLHF.

This clonotype was observed a handful of times. The V and J genes are TRBV15 and TRBJ2-2, with 8 bases aligning to TRBD1. The CDR3 consists of 14 residues. Germline CDR1 reads LNHNV; CDR2 reads YYDKDF (reference sequence). After removal of 3 bases from V and 7 bases from J, the junction contained 4 bases not matched to a gene. The CDR3 loop is CATSRRTGYGELFF. The CDR3 DNA follows: TGTGCCACCAGCAGGAGGACAGGGTACGGGGAGCTGTTTTTT.

V and J are TRBV18 and TRBJ2-7, with D maybe TRBD2 (6 bases). There are 14 residues in the CDR3. Germline CDR1 reads KGHSH; CDR2 reads LQKENI. V shed 4 bases and J shed 6 bases, with 16 bases lying between them. For the CDR3, the DNA is TGTGCCAGCTCACAGGCCGGGGGAAGAAGCGAGCAGTACTTC. Amino acid sequence: CASSQAGGRSEQYF.

A remark on this clonotype: Its ends do not fully match the called genes, so a read error is possible. The chain joins TRBV7-2 to TRBJ2-3; D is uncertain. Germline V gene data show CDR1 as SGHTA and CDR2 as FQGNSA. This CDR3 spans 12 amino acids. CDR3 coding DNA: TGTGCCAGCAGCTTAGGAACAGATGCGCAGTATTTT. Protein: CASSLGTDAQYF. Drawing the rest from reference TRBV7-2 and TRBJ2-3, the complete variable domain is GAGVSQSPSNKVTEKGKDVELRCDPISGHTALYWYRQSLGQGLEFLIYFQGNSAPDKSGLPSDRFSAERTGGSVSTLTIQRTQQEDSAVYLCASSLGTDAQYFGPGTRLTVL.

This clonotype was counted between two and nine times. The chain couples TRBV9 to TRBJ1-4; 8 nucleotides agree with TRBD1. CDR1 SGDLS and CDR2 YYNGEE come from the germline V gene. V lost 4 bases to trimming and J lost 4 bases; unmatched junction nucleotides: 6. The CDR3 runs 15 residues. Written as DNA, the CDR3 is TGTGCCAGCAGCTCCCGGGACAGGCGTAATGAAAAACTGTTTTTT. Protein: CASSSRDRRNEKLFF.